These T cell receptor beta chains were read from a single sample in a study of shared clonotypes between healthy human individuals. Method: immunoSEQ multiplex PCR; TCRdb's copy keeps in-frame clones and lacks some. The repertoire holds hundreds of thousands of clones, with approximately 95% as singletons. What was sequenced was naive CD8+ T cells sorted from blood. These receptors were collected from a woman in her thirties in good health. Both conserved end residues are trimmed from each CDR3. A D gene is named only where the DNA matches it firmly.

TRBV11-2	TRBD2	TRBJ2-1	ASSLGTGGDNEQF
TRBV4-1	TRBD1	TRBJ1-3	ASSQRGQGAGNTIY
TRBV29-1	.	TRBJ1-1	SAPGSGGVNTEAF
TRBV6-1	.	TRBJ2-7	ASSPRQSEQY
TRBV28	TRBD2	TRBJ2-1	ASSLGPAGEFYNEQF
TRBV27	.	TRBJ1-1	ASSWGGGMNTEAF
TRBV9	.	TRBJ2-3	ASSVAGVDTDTQY
TRBV27	.	TRBJ2-7	ASSPIQGSYEQY
TRBV10-3	.	TRBJ1-1	ATRQMNTEAF
TRBV11-3	.	.	ASIPTDPESSYEQY
TRBV9	.	TRBJ2-7	ASSAPDDGYEQY
TRBV9	.	TRBJ2-7	ASSVAGGGTYEQY
TRBV7-9	.	TRBJ2-7	ASSYPGPGPYEQY
TRBV6-5	TRBD2	TRBJ2-7	ASSYSGGTYEQY
TRBV12-5	.	TRBJ2-2	ASGPTTGANTGELF
TRBV2	.	TRBJ1-5	ASSAKSNQPQH
TRBV6-5	.	TRBJ1-1	ASSYRGEAF
TRBV5-5	.	TRBJ2-7	ASSSWGGVDEQY
TRBV7-9	.	TRBJ2-1	ASILATSYNEQF
TRBV7-9	.	TRBJ1-1	ASSQGVVGVEAF
TRBV9	.	TRBJ2-7	ASSKGNNEQY
TRBV19	.	TRBJ1-1	ASSRWGTEAF
TRBV2	TRBD1	TRBJ2-1	ASSEAPTGGGTAEQF
TRBV28	.	TRBJ2-3	ASSSTYRMDTQY
TRBV13	TRBD2	TRBJ2-7	ASSLAGGSSYEQY
TRBV11-3	.	TRBJ2-1	ASSFAESYNEQF
TRBV5-1	TRBD1	TRBJ1-2	ASSPDRQGVNYGYT
TRBV13	TRBD2	TRBJ2-7	ASSLTSGLSYEQY
TRBV5-4	.	TRBJ2-7	ASSRDTSYEQY